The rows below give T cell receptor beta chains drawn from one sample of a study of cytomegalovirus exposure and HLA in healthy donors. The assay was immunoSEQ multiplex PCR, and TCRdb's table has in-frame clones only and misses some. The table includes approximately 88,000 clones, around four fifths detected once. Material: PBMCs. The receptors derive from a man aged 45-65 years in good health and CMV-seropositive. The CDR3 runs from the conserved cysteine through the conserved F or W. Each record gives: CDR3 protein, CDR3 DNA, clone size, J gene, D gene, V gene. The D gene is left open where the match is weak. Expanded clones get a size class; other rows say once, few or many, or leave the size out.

CDR3 protein: CASSPQGNSSPLHF; CDR3 DNA: TGCGCCAGCAGCCCACAGGGTAACAGCTCACCCCTCCACTTT; clone size: medium-sized; J gene: TRBJ1-6; D gene: .; V gene: TRBV4-1
CDR3 protein: CASSLGRFNEAFF; CDR3 DNA: TGTGCCAGCAGCTTAGGCCGGTTCAATGAAGCTTTCTTT; clone size: once; J gene: TRBJ1-1; D gene: .; V gene: TRBV13
CDR3 protein: CASMGRGISGNTIYF; CDR3 DNA: TGTGCCAGCATGGGGAGGGGCATCTCTGGAAACACCATATATTTT; clone size: .; J gene: TRBJ1-3; D gene: .; V gene: TRBV6-6
CDR3 protein: CASSLYDTSSYNEQFF; CDR3 DNA: TGTGCTAGCAGCCTTTATGATACTAGCTCCTACAATGAGCAGTTCTTC; clone size: .; J gene: TRBJ2-1; D gene: .; V gene: TRBV7-7
CDR3 protein: CASSLGLVNTGELFF; CDR3 DNA: TGTGCCAGCAGCTTGGGACTAGTAAACACCGGGGAGCTGTTTTTT; clone size: .; J gene: TRBJ2-2; D gene: TRBD2; V gene: TRBV7-3
CDR3 protein: CASETWGGPGNTIYF; CDR3 DNA: TGTGCCAGCGAGACTTGGGGGGGGCCTGGAAACACCATATATTTT; clone size: .; J gene: TRBJ1-3; D gene: .; V gene: TRBV19
CDR3 protein: CASSLEPGQGFAEAFF; CDR3 DNA: TGTGCCAGCAGCTTAGAACCGGGACAGGGGTTCGCTGAAGCTTTCTTT; clone size: .; J gene: TRBJ1-1; D gene: TRBD1; V gene: TRBV7-2
CDR3 protein: CASSFNSLKETQYF; CDR3 DNA: TGTGCCAGCAGCTTTAACAGCTTGAAAGAGACCCAGTACTTC; clone size: .; J gene: TRBJ2-5; D gene: .; V gene: TRBV7-9
CDR3 protein: CASSFPPGVEAFF; CDR3 DNA: TGCGCCAGCAGCTTTCCCCCCGGAGTTGAAGCTTTCTTT; clone size: .; J gene: TRBJ1-1; D gene: .; V gene: TRBV5-1
CDR3 protein: CASSQDRQPQHF; CDR3 DNA: TGTGCCAGCAGTCAAGACAGGCAGCCCCAGCATTTT; clone size: .; J gene: TRBJ1-5; D gene: .; V gene: TRBV6-6
CDR3 protein: CASSLIGEAEQFF; CDR3 DNA: TGTGCCAGCAGCTTAATAGGGGAAGCTGAGCAGTTCTTC; clone size: .; J gene: TRBJ2-1; D gene: .; V gene: TRBV7-2
CDR3 protein: CATSRDYRGTEAFF; CDR3 DNA: TGTGCCACCAGCAGAGATTACCGGGGCACTGAAGCTTTCTTT; clone size: .; J gene: TRBJ1-1; D gene: .; V gene: TRBV15
CDR3 protein: CASSRTGDTQYF; CDR3 DNA: TGTGCCAGCAGCCGCACAGGGGATACGCAGTATTTT; clone size: .; J gene: TRBJ2-3; D gene: .; V gene: TRBV2
CDR3 protein: CASRTSPSNNEQFF; CDR3 DNA: TGTGCCAGCAGGACTAGCCCGAGTAACAATGAGCAGTTCTTC; clone size: .; J gene: TRBJ2-1; D gene: TRBD2; V gene: TRBV6-1
CDR3 protein: CASSKRQGATEETQYF; CDR3 DNA: TGCGCCAGCAGCAAAAGACAGGGGGCAACGGAAGAGACCCAGTACTTC; clone size: .; J gene: TRBJ2-5; D gene: TRBD1; V gene: TRBV5-1